These 18 T cell receptor beta chains were all obtained from the same sample, sequenced in a study of OX40 agonist ivuxolimab in advanced cancers. Libraries were prepared by immunoSEQ multiplex PCR; TCRdb keeps only in-frame clonotypes and omits some of them. This table has 90,000 or so clones, around nine tenths appearing once. The starting material was CD4+ or CD8+ T cells sorted from blood, obtained in a trial of the OX40 agonist ivuxolimab. The receptor set was obtained from an adult with an advanced solid tumor such as melanoma, head and neck, liver or kidney cancer.

The gene calls are TRBV6-4 and TRBJ2-3; a possible D gene is TRBD2 (6 bases). V lost 0 bases and J lost 2, with 9 bases in between. This CDR3 comprises 15 residues. From germline, CDR1 is MRHNA and CDR2 SNTAGT. CDR3 sequence: CASSDSGLLTDTQYF. DNA of the CDR3: TGTGCCAGCAGTGACTCGGGACTCCTCACAGATACGCAGTATTTT.

This chain uses TRBV9 with TRBJ1-3, with 10 bases fitting TRBD1. Germline V gene lookup returns CDR1 SGDLS and CDR2 YYNGEE. Losses at the gene ends were 3 bases for V and 1 base for J; bases not matched to a gene: 13. The CDR3 spans 19 residues. In DNA, the CDR3 is TGTGCCAGCAGCGACGGACCGGGACAGGGGACTAGGTCTGGAAACACCATATATTTT. This sequence encodes CASSDGPGQGTRSGNTIYF.

J is TRBJ1-6 and V is TRBV5-1; 11 bases align to TRBD1. CDR1 is SGHRS, CDR2 YFSETQ, per germline. The CDR3 has 15 residues. The V segment lost 2 bases and the J segment 8 bases; nucleotides outside the gene matches: 3. Here the CDR3 DNA reads TGCGCCAGCAGCTTAGGACAGGGGGCCTATTCACCCCTCCACTTT. This encodes CASSLGQGAYSPLHF.

This chain's CDR3 is CASSVETDTQYF. The CDR3 nucleotides read TGTGCCAGCAGCGTAGAGACAGATACGCAGTATTTT. The chain is built from TRBV9 and TRBJ2-3; D uncertain. V was pared by 0 bases and J by 3 bases, with 2 bases between. CDR1 and CDR2 from the germline V gene are SGDLS and YYNGEE. The CDR3 contains 12 residues.

The chain combines TRBV19 with TRBJ1-5; D gene ambiguous. CDR3 length: 13 residues. V lost 6 bases and J lost 1, with 7 bases in between. The germline V gene has CDR1 LNHDA and CDR2 SQIVND (reference sequence). In DNA form, the CDR3 reads TGTGCCAGTAGCTGGAAGAGCAATCAGCCCCAGCATTTT. It encodes CASSWKSNQPQHF.

The rearrangement joins TRBV5-6 to TRBJ2-3, with a tentative D call TRBD1 (5 bases). V was cut by 7 bases and J by 4 bases, with 16 bases left in between. CDR3 length equals 14 residues. Per germline, CDR1 SGHDT and CDR2 YYEEEE. For the CDR3, the DNA is TGTGCCAGCCGACCAAGGGTCAGGGCAGATACGCAGTATTTT. Protein sequence: CASRPRVRADTQYF. Drawing the rest from reference TRBV5-6 and TRBJ2-3, the complete variable domain is DAGVTQSPTHLIKTRGQQVTLRCSPKSGHDTVSWYQQALGQGPQFIFQYYEEEERQRGNFPDRFSGHQFPNYSSELNVNALLLGDSALYLCASRPRVRADTQYFGPGTRLTVL.

There are a few counts of this clone. The identical CDR3 is also encoded by other nucleotide sequences in the sample. The rearrangement joins TRBV27 to TRBJ2-7; 7 nucleotides agree with TRBD2. Germline trimming cut 7 bases from V and 7 bases from J; bases unmatched to any gene: 13. Germline assignment: CDR1 MNHEY and CDR2 SMNVEV (reference sequence). The CDR3 length is 14 residues. In DNA form, the CDR3 reads TGTGCCAGCACCGCGGGAGATTGGTCGAGGGAGCAGTACTTC. Residues: CASTAGDWSREQYF.

The chain employs TRBV6-6 and TRBJ2-7; no firm D call. The V gene's germline CDR1 is MNHNY and CDR2 SVGAGI (reference sequence). The V end lost 0 bases, the J end lost 9 bases, and 9 bases lay between the germline ends. This CDR3 is built from 12 residues. CDR3 residues: CASSYSTGRQYF. In nucleotides, the CDR3 is TGTGCCAGCAGTTACTCGACCGGACGGCAGTACTTC.

The V gene is TRBV5-8, the J gene TRBJ2-5; D is possibly TRBD1 (5 bases). Germline V gene sequence: CDR1 SGHTS, CDR2 YDEGEE. Trimming took 5 bases from V and 4 from J, leaving 9 bases between them. This CDR3 comprises 12 residues. DNA of the CDR3: TGTGCCAGCAGTGGGGCCGTAGAGACCCAGTACTTC. Amino acid sequence: CASSGAVETQYF.

This clone was found a few times. The V gene is TRBV7-2, the J gene TRBJ2-5, with a possible D match to TRBD1 (6 bases). With 5 bases removed from V and 5 bases from J, the gap between germline ends came to 18 bases. Looked up from germline, CDR1 is SGHTA and CDR2 is FQGNSA. This CDR3 is built from 15 residues. The CDR3 DNA sequence: TGTGCCAGCAGCGCAATGCGGACGAGGGGGGAGACCCAGTACTTC. As protein: CASSAMRTRGETQYF.

Worth noting for this clone: The sample holds other DNA sequences that translate to the same CDR3. The V gene is TRBV7-3, the J gene TRBJ2-5; a possible D gene is TRBD2 (6 bases). V was shortened by 0 bases and J by 5 bases, with 13 bases between the two germline ends. Germline V gene lookup returns CDR1 SGHTA and CDR2 FQGTGA. This CDR3 is 15 amino acids long. CDR3 region: CASSLTSGLGETQYF. The CDR3 DNA is TGTGCCAGCAGCTTAACTAGCGGTCTGGGGGAGACCCAGTACTTC.

The chain recombines TRBV19 with TRBJ1-2, with a tentative D call TRBD1 (5 bases). Germline lookup yields CDR1 LNHDA and CDR2 SQIVND (reference sequence). Between the trimmed V and J ends, which lost 3 bases and 4 bases, there was a span of 12 bases. The CDR3 has 14 residues. In nucleotides, the CDR3 is TGTGCCAGTAGTATTCCCGGGACCCTCTATGGCTACACCTTC. Translated, it gives CASSIPGTLYGYTF. Full variable domain (rest looked up from reference TRBV19 and TRBJ1-2): DGGITQSPKYLFRKEGQNVTLSCEQNLNHDAMYWYRQDPGQGLRLIYYSQIVNDFQKGDIAEGYSVSREKKESFPLTVTSAQKNPTAFYLCASSIPGTLYGYTFGSGTRLTVV.

This sequence joins TRBV19 and TRBJ2-2; D remains unclear. Between the trimmed V and J ends, which lost 4 bases and 2 bases, there was a span of 14 bases. The CDR3 is made up of 16 amino acids. The germline CDR1 and CDR2 sequences are LNHDA and SQIVND (reference sequence). CDR3 protein: CASSSLLTVNTGELFF. CDR3 bases: TGTGCCAGTAGTAGCCTCTTAACAGTTAACACCGGGGAGCTGTTTTTT. Supplemented by reference TRBV19 and TRBJ2-2, the full variable domain reads DGGITQSPKYLFRKEGQNVTLSCEQNLNHDAMYWYRQDPGQGLRLIYYSQIVNDFQKGDIAEGYSVSREKKESFPLTVTSAQKNPTAFYLCASSSLLTVNTGELFFGEGSRLTVL.

As for this clone: Other DNA sequences in this sample translate to the same CDR3. The chain joins TRBV7-2 to TRBJ2-1; 10 bases line up with TRBD2. The CDR3 runs 16 residues. V gave up 1 base and J gave up 5 bases; unmatched junction bases: 5. CDR1 and CDR2 from the germline V gene are SGHTA and FQGNSA. DNA for the CDR3: TGTGCCAGCAGCTTAGTGGCGCTAGCGGGGGACAATGAGCAGTTCTTC. Its translation: CASSLVALAGDNEQFF.

This chain uses TRBV2 with TRBJ1-5; D not resolved. Looked up from germline, CDR1 is SNHLY and CDR2 is FYNNEI. The CDR3 has 15 residues. V lost 4 bases and J 2 bases, leaving 12 bases between the germline ends. The DNA for the CDR3 is TGTGCCAGCAGTGGCCTGGCCACTGGCAATCAGCCCCAGCATTTT. Translated, it gives CASSGLATGNQPQHF. The entire variable domain, with the rest obtained from reference TRBV2 and TRBJ1-5, is as follows: EPEVTQTPSHQVTQMGQEVILRCVPISNHLYFYWYRQILGQKVEFLVSFYNNEISEKSEIFDDQFSVERPDGSNFTLKIRSTKLEDSAMYFCASSGLATGNQPQHFGDGTRLSIL.

The chain is built from TRBV13 and TRBJ1-2, with 11 bases lining up with TRBD1. V was pared by 5 bases and J by 2 bases, with 7 bases of the junction left unmatched. CDR3 length: 16 amino acids. Germline CDR1 PRHDT, CDR2 FYEKMQ (reference sequence). CDR3 coding DNA: TGTGCCAGCAGCACGACCGGGACAGGGGGAAACTATGGCTACACCTTC. Protein product: CASSTTGTGGNYGYTF.

The chain carries TRBV4-3 and TRBJ1-3, with D unresolved. The CDR3 runs 15 residues. Germline V gives CDR1 LGHNA, CDR2 YSLEER. V lost 0 bases to trimming and J lost 4 bases, with 10 bases between them. CDR3 coding DNA: TGCGCCAGCAGCCAAGACCCCTTAAGGGGAAACACCATATATTTT. Translating it yields CASSQDPLRGNTIYF.

The V and J genes are TRBV30 and TRBJ2-7; TRBD1 or TRBD2 may be the D gene (5 bases each). With 2 bases removed from V and 1 base from J, the gap between germline ends came to 12 bases. The CDR3 is made up of 14 amino acids. CDR1 GTSNPN and CDR2 SVGIG come from the germline V gene (reference sequence). The CDR3 DNA reads TGTGCCTGGAGTCTCGGGACGCATTCCTACGAGCAGTACTTC. Its translation: CAWSLGTHSYEQYF.